This T cell receptor (beta chain) is from a study of blood T cell repertoires in COVID-19. Study at large: Acute and convalescent COVID-19 samples came from the United States, Italy and Spain. The analysed material was cDNA or gDNA that came from T cells, B-cell-depleted T cells, or PBMCs.

Clones were read by immunoSEQ multiplex PCR, and TCRdb kept only the in-frame ones, dropping some. Among 65,000 to 90,000 clones listed, about 88% were seen once. This CDR3 has 14 residues. CDR1 is GTSNPN and CDR2 is SVGIG in the germline V gene (reference sequence). The V end was cut by 5 bases, the J end by 1 base, with 9 bases between. Material for sequencing was peripheral blood. This rearrangement joins TRBV30 to TRBJ2-6; the D is unclear. The sequence was collected from a man aged 50-60 years with acute or convalescent COVID-19. The CDR3 DNA is TGTGCCTGGGATACAGCTTCTGGGGCCAACGTCCTGACTTTC. Translation gives CAWDTASGANVLTF.